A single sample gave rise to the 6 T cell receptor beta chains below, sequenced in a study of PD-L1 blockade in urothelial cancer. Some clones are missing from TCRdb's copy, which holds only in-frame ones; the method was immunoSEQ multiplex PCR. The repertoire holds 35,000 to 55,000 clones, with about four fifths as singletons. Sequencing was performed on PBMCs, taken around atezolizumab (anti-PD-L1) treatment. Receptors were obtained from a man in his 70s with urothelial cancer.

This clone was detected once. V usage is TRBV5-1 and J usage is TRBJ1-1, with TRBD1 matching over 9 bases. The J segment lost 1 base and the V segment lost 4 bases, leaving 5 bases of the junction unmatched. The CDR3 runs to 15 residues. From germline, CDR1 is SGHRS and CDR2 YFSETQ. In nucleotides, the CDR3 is TGCGCCAGCAGCCTTCCGGGACAGGGGAACACTGAAGCTTTCTTT. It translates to CASSLPGQGNTEAFF.

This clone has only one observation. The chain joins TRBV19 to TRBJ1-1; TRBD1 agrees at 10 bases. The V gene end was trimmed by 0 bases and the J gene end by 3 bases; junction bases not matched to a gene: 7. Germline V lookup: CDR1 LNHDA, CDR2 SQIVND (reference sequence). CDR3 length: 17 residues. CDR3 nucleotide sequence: TGTGCCAGTAGTATAGAGACAGGGGGCGCGCTTTACACTGAAGCTTTCTTT. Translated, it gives CASSIETGGALYTEAFF.

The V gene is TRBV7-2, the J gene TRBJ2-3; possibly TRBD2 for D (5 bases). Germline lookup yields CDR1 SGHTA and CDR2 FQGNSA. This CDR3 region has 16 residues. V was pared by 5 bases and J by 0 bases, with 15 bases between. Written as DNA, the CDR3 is TGTGCCAGCAGCGCCGCTCGGGGATTCAGCACAGATACGCAGTATTTT. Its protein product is CASSAARGFSTDTQYF. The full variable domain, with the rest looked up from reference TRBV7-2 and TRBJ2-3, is GAGVSQSPSNKVTEKGKDVELRCDPISGHTALYWYRQSLGQGLEFLIYFQGNSAPDKSGLPSDRFSAERTGGSVSTLTIQRTQQEDSAVYLCASSAARGFSTDTQYFGPGTRLTVL.

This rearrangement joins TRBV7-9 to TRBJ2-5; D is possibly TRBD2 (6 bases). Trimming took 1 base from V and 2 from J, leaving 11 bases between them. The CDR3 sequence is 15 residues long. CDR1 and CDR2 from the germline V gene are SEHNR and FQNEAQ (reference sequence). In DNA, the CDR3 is TGTGCCAGCAGCTTAGGGAGGGCCCGGCAAGAGACCCAGTACTTC. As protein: CASSLGRARQETQYF.

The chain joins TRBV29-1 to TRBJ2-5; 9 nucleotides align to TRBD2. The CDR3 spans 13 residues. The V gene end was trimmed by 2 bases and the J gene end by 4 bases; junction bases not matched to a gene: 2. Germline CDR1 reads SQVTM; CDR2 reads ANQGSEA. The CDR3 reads CSVESGRRETQYF. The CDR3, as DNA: TGCAGCGTTGAAAGCGGGAGGAGAGAGACCCAGTACTTC.

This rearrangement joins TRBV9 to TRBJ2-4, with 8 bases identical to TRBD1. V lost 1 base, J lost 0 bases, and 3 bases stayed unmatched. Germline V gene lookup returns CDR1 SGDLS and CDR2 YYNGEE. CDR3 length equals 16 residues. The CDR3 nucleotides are TGTGCCAGCAGCGTATCGACAGGGGAAGCCAAAAACATTCAGTACTTC. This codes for CASSVSTGEAKNIQYF.